This T cell receptor (beta chain) was found in a study of T-cell reconstitution after alpha-beta-depleted transplantation in children (dated by TCRdb to about 2016). For the study in its entirety: Using TCR repertoire profiling, the study quantitatively followed how T-cell immune reconstitution unfolded in children after TCRalphabeta/CD19-depleted allogeneic hematopoietic cell transplantation.

This sample's treatment or condition label indicates: allogeneic hematopoietic cell transplantation with graft depleted of TCRalphabeta T cells and CD19 B cells. The transplant recipients were children given TCRalphabeta/CD19-depleted allogeneic hematopoietic cell grafts. The library was generated by PCR. This sample was sequenced with an Illumina HiSeq 2500. Molecular barcoding was employed in the preparation of TCR libraries, with unique molecular identifiers being used to normalize TCRbeta repertoire quantification. TCRdb itself trimmed the public reads at Q25 with fastp, ran MiXCR and retained productive beta chains. Each entry merges the rows of one CDR3 protein and shows their most common DNA and genes. The sample contains 250,000 to 300,000 distinct CDR3 sequences, 11% of them found a single time. The ten largest clones capture less than 25% of the sample. The study at large found these results: Apparently early alphabetaT-cell count recovery about two months after transplant reportedly relied on only several hundred rapidly expanded clones derived from non-depleted graft cells. The frequencies of hyperexpanded clones fell over the following months, and after one year, T-cell counts and TCRbeta diversity were mostly attributed to newly produced T cells. In some patients, high TCRbeta diversity at day 60 was attributed to recipient T cells and intrathymic progenitors that had survived conditioning.

This clonotype has ten or more counts. What antigen it recognizes has not been identified. It has no much larger one-base neighbor in the sample; base qualities were not kept. The CDR1 and CDR2 encoded by the germline V gene are LGHNA and YSLEER. The cysteine opens and the phenylalanine closes a CDR3 of 15 amino acids. The entry retains the CDR3 DNA only, 45 bases that are in frame from base 1. V loses 1 base of germline sequence and J loses 4 bases, and the interval between the two ends is 13 bases. The sample in question was peripheral blood, obtained 180 days after TCRalphabeta/CD19-depleted stem cell transplant. Recombination joined TRBV4-3 with TRBJ1-2; a tentative D call is TRBD1 (5 bases match). This sequence originates from a male patient aged 2 to 9 who had a stem cell transplant for chronic granulomatous disease, so the T cells may come from the graft donor. The CDR3 amino acid sequence is: CASSQGTDTFYGYTF. At the DNA level, the sequence is TGCGCCAGCAGCCAAGGGACGGACACCTTCTATGGCTACACCTTC.